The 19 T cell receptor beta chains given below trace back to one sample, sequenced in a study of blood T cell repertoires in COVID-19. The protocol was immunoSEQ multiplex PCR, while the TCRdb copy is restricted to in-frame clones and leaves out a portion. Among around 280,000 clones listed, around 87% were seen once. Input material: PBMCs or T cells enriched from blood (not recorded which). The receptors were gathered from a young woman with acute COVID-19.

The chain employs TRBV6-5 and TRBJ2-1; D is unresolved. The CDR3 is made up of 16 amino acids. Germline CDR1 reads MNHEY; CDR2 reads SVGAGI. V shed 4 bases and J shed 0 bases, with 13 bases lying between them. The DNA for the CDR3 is TGTGCCAGCAGTTCCCCGTTGGCCAGCTCCTACAATGAGCAGTTCTTC. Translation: CASSSPLASSYNEQFF.

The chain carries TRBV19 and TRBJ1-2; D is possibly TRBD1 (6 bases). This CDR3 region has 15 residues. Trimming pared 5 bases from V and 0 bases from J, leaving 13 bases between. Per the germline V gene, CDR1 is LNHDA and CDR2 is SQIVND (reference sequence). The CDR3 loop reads CASSVKQGSNYGYTF. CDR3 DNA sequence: TGTGCCAGTAGTGTAAAACAGGGATCTAACTATGGCTACACCTTC.

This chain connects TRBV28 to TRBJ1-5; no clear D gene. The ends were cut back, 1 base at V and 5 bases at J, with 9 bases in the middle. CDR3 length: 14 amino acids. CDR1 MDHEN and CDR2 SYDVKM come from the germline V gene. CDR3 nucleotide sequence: TGTGCCAGCAGTTTATCAGGAAACTATCAGCCCCAGCATTTT. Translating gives CASSLSGNYQPQHF.

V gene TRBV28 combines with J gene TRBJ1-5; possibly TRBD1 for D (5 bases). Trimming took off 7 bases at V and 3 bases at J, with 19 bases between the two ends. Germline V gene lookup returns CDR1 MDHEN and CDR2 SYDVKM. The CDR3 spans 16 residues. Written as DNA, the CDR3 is TGTGCCAGCACCCCCCGGGGGGAGGGGACCAATCAGCCCCAGCATTTT. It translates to CASTPRGEGTNQPQHF.

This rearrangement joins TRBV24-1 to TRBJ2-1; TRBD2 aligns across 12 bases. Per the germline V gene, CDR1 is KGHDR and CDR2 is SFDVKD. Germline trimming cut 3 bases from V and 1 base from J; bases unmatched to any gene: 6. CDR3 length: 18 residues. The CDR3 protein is CATSDPSGRGKSYNEQFF. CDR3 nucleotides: TGTGCCACCAGTGATCCTAGCGGGAGGGGTAAATCCTACAATGAGCAGTTCTTC.

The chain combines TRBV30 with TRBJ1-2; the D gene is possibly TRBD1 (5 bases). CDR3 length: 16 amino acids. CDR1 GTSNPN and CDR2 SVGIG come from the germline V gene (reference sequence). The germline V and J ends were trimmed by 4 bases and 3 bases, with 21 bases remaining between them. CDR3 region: CAWKGPGSIFDYGYTF. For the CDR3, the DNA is TGTGCCTGGAAGGGGCCAGGGTCTATTTTTGACTATGGCTACACCTTC.

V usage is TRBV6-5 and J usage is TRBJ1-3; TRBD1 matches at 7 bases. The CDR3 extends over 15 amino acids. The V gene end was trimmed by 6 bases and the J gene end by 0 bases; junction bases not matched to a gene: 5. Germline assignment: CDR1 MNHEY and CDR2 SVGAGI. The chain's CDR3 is CASRGTADSGNTIYF. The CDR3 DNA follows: TGTGCCAGCAGGGGGACAGCTGACTCTGGAAACACCATATATTTT.

The CDR3 protein is CASRGIAGVVYNEQFF. The CDR3 DNA reads as TGTGCCAGCAGGGGAATAGCGGGAGTGGTCTACAATGAGCAGTTCTTC. This chain uses TRBV2 with TRBJ2-1; TRBD2 matches 9 bases. This CDR3 comprises 16 residues. After removal of 6 bases from V and 3 bases from J, the junction contained 9 bases not matched to a gene. The germline gives CDR1 SNHLY, CDR2 FYNNEI.

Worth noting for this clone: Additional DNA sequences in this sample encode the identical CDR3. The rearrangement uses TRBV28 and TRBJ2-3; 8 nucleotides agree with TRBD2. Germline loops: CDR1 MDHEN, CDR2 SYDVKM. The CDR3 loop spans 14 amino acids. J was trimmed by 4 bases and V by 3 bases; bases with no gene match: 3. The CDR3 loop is CASSLSGGPDTQYF. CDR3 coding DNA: TGTGCCAGCAGTTTGTCGGGAGGGCCAGATACGCAGTATTTT.

CDR3 in amino acids: CASSLLAAPYNEQFF. CDR3 DNA: TGCGCCAGCAGCCTATTAGCGGCACCCTACAATGAGCAGTTCTTC. V gene TRBV4-1 combines with J gene TRBJ2-1; possible D gene TRBD2, 6 bases. In germline, CDR1 is MGHRA, CDR2 YSYEKL. The CDR3 contains 15 residues. V gave up 4 bases and J gave up 2 bases, with 12 bases separating them.

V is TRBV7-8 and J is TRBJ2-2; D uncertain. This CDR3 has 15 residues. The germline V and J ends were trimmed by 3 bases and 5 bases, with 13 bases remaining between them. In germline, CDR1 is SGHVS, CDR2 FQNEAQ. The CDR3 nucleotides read TGTGCCAGCAGCTTGTCCGTACCTAGAACCGGGGAGCTGTTTTTT. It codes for CASSLSVPRTGELFF.

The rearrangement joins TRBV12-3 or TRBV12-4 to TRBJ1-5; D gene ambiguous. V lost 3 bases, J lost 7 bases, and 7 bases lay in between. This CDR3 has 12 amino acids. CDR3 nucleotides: TGTGCCAGCAGTTTCAGGCTCCAGCCCCAGCATTTT. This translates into CASSFRLQPQHF.

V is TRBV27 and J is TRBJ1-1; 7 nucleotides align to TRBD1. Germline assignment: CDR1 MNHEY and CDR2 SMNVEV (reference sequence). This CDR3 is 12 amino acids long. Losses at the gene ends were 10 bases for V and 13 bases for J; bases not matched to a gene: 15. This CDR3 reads CATRTGGSDGFF. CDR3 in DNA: TGTGCCACCAGGACAGGCGGCTCGGATGGTTTCTTT.

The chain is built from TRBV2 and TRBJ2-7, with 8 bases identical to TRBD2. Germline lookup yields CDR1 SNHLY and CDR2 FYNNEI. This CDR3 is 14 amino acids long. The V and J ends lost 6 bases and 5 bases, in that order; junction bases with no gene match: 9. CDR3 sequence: CASRVPGTRHEQYF. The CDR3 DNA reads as TGTGCCAGCAGAGTCCCCGGGACTAGACACGAGCAGTACTTC.

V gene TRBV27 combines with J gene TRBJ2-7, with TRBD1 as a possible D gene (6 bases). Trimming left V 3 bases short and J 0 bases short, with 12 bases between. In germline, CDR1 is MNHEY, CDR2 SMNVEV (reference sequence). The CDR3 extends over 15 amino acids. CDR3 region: CASSFVDRSSYEQYF. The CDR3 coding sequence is TGTGCCAGCAGTTTCGTTGACAGGTCCTCCTACGAGCAGTACTTC.

The CDR3 nucleotides are TGTGCCAGCTCACGGGGACTAGCGGGAAACTCCTACAATGAGCAGTTCTTC. This translates into CASSRGLAGNSYNEQFF. The rearrangement uses TRBV18 and TRBJ2-1; 13 bases map to TRBD2. The trim removed 4 bases at V and 0 bases at J, leaving 3 bases unmatched. The CDR3 sequence is 17 residues long. Germline loops: CDR1 KGHSH, CDR2 LQKENI.

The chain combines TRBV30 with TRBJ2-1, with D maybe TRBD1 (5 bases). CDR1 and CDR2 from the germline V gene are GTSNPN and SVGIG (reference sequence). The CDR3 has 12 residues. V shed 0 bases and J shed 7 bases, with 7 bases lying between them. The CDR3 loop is CAWSVPGNEQFF. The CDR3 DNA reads TGTGCCTGGAGTGTTCCAGGGAATGAGCAGTTCTTC.

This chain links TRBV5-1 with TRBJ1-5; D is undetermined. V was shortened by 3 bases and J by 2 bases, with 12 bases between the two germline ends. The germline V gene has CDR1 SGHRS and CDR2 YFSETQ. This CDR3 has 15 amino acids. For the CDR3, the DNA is TGCGCCAGCAGCTGGAGCTCCGGAGGCAATCAGCCCCAGCATTTT. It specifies CASSWSSGGNQPQHF.

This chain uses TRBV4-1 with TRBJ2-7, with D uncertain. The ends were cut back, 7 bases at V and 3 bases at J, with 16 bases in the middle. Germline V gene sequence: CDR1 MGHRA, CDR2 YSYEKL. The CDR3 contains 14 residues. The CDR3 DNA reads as TGCGCCAGCACTCCAGAAACCGGAGACTACGAGCAGTACTTC. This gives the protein CASTPETGDYEQYF.